This T cell receptor beta chain comes out of a study of PD-L1 blockade in urothelial cancer. Study-level information: Atezolizumab was started by patients in the mid-2010s at 1,200 mg intravenously every 3 weeks. Study observations and caveats: Pretreatment clonality of the blood TCR repertoire below the median was predictive of superior survival.

Time point indicated: peripheral blood 6 weeks after treatment start. Points on this clone: The antigen is unknown.

Clones were sequenced by immunoSEQ multiplex PCR, and TCRdb holds only the in-frame ones, with some missing. The sample includes more than 90,000 clones, roughly 80% seen only once; the top ten take around 7.7%. Trimming pared 6 bases from V and 9 bases from J, leaving 18 bases between. The germline gives CDR1 SEHNR, CDR2 FQNEAQ (reference sequence). The CDR3 has 14 amino acids. This clonotype was obtained from an older man with urothelial cancer. Sequencing used PBMCs, obtained around atezolizumab (anti-PD-L1) treatment. The V gene is TRBV7-9, the J gene TRBJ2-1, with a possible D match to TRBD1 (5 bases). Here the CDR3 reads CASSSRRGPGEQFF. CDR3 nucleotide sequence: TGTGCCAGCAGTTCTCGAAGGGGTCCGGGTGAGCAGTTCTTC.